The rows below give T cell receptor beta chains drawn from one sample of a study of cytomegalovirus exposure and HLA in healthy donors. The protocol was immunoSEQ multiplex PCR, while the TCRdb copy is restricted to in-frame clones and leaves out a portion. There are about 130,000 clones in the sample; roughly 70% occur only once, and over 2% lies in the top ten. The sequenced sample consisted of PBMCs. These receptors all stem from a woman between 40 and 50 years old in good health and CMV-seropositive. Both conserved end residues are part of each CDR3. Each record gives: clone size, CDR3 length, D gene, J gene, V gene, CDR3 protein, CDR3 DNA. The D gene is left open where the match is weak. The listing skips clone size in some rows; elsewhere it reads once, few, many or a size class.

NA,13,NA,TRBJ1-2,TRBV9,CASSPRQDLGYTF,TGTGCCAGCAGCCCCCGACAGGATCTAGGCTACACCTTC
NA,17,NA,TRBJ2-3,TRBV7-2,CASSLEGGTASTDTQYF,TGTGCCAGCAGCTTAGAAGGGGGGACAGCCAGCACAGATACGCAGTATTTT
NA,15,NA,TRBJ2-5,TRBV7-2,CASSLGTGTKGTQYF,TGTGCCAGCAGCTTAGGCACCGGGACAAAGGGGACCCAGTACTTC
NA,13,TRBD1,TRBJ1-1,TRBV5-4,CASSRDRGREAFF,TGTGCCAGCAGCCGAGACAGGGGCCGTGAAGCTTTCTTT
NA,11,TRBD2,TRBJ2-1,TRBV6-5,CAIRGENEQFF,TGTGCCATCCGGGGGGAGAATGAGCAGTTCTTC
NA,15,NA,TRBJ1-5,TRBV18,CASSPDQGSNQPQHF,TGTGCCAGCTCCCCAGACCAGGGTTCCAATCAGCCCCAGCATTTT
few,14,TRBD1,TRBJ1-2,TRBV27,CASSWGQTNYGYTF,TGTGCCAGCAGTTGGGGACAGACTAACTATGGCTACACCTTC
NA,13,TRBD2,TRBJ2-1,TRBV18,CASSGTSINEQFF,TGTGCCAGCTCTGGGACTAGTATCAATGAGCAGTTCTTC
few,16,TRBD1,TRBJ2-3,TRBV7-2,CASSLPGTGGPKEQYF,TGTGCCAGCAGCTTACCCGGGACAGGGGGTCCCAAGGAGCAGTATTTT
NA,15,NA,TRBJ1-1,TRBV27,CASSLNPTGRGEAFF,TGTGCCAGCAGTTTAAATCCCACAGGGCGTGGGGAAGCTTTCTTT
few,15,NA,TRBJ2-5,TRBV5-4,CASSEPGLRQETQYF,TGTGCCAGCAGCGAACCGGGACTCCGCCAAGAGACCCAGTACTTC
NA,18,TRBD1,TRBJ2-2,TRBV4-3,CASSQGWLDRVYTGELFF,TGCGCCAGCAGCCAAGGTTGGCTGGACAGGGTATACACCGGGGAGCTGTTTTTT
NA,13,TRBD1,TRBJ1-6,TRBV27,CASSWDRGSPLHF,TGTGCCAGCAGTTGGGACAGGGGCTCACCCCTCCACTTT
NA,16,TRBD2,TRBJ2-1,TRBV11-3,CASSWIGTSGKEEQFF,TGTGCCAGCAGCTGGATCGGGACTAGCGGGAAAGAGGAGCAGTTCTTC
NA,15,NA,TRBJ2-3,TRBV6-5,CAGSPLRGVTDTQYF,TGTGCCGGCAGTCCACTCCGCGGGGTAACAGATACGCAGTATTTT
NA,16,NA,TRBJ2-2,TRBV19,CASTYVAGGSTGELFF,TGTGCCAGTACCTACGTAGCAGGGGGGAGCACCGGGGAGCTGTTTTTT
NA,13,TRBD1,TRBJ2-7,TRBV28,CASRETGAYEQYF,TGTGCCAGCAGGGAGACAGGGGCCTACGAGCAGTACTTC
NA,16,TRBD1,TRBJ1-4,TRBV19,CASSIPTGTANEKLFF,TGTGCCAGTAGTATTCCCACCGGGACAGCTAATGAAAAACTGTTTTTT
NA,16,TRBD2,TRBJ2-5,TRBV4-2,CASSQVSLAGEETQYF,TGTGCCAGCAGCCAAGTTTCCCTAGCGGGGGAGGAGACCCAGTACTTC
NA,16,TRBD1,TRBJ2-3,TRBV7-9,CASSLGSSGGVDTQYF,TGTGCCAGCAGCTTAGGGTCGTCAGGGGGCGTAGATACGCAGTATTTT
NA,16,NA,TRBJ1-1,TRBV5-1,CASSSMRQTSRAEAFF,TGCGCCAGCAGCTCAATGCGCCAAACCTCTCGGGCTGAAGCTTTCTTT
NA,14,TRBD1,TRBJ2-7,TRBV5-6,CASSPGQGRDEQYF,TGTGCCAGCAGCCCCGGACAGGGGCGAGACGAGCAGTACTTC
NA,14,NA,TRBJ2-3,TRBV10-3,CAISASTGTDTQYF,TGTGCCATCAGTGCGTCGACAGGCACAGATACGCAGTATTTT
NA,15,TRBD1,TRBJ1-6,TRBV7-2,CASSHSGGINSPLHF,TGTGCCAGCAGCCACTCAGGGGGCATTAATTCACCCCTCCACTTT
NA,14,NA,TRBJ2-5,TRBV6-5,CASRLTRLGETQYF,TGTGCCAGCAGACTTACCAGGTTAGGAGAGACCCAGTACTTC
NA,14,NA,TRBJ1-6,TRBV4-3,CASSQRADNSPLHF,TGCGCCAGCAGCCAGCGGGCAGATAATTCACCCCTCCACTTT
once,16,TRBD2,TRBJ2-1,TRBV15,CATSNGASGGLNEQFF,TGTGCCACCAGCAATGGGGCTAGCGGGGGACTCAATGAGCAGTTCTTC
NA,15,TRBD1,TRBJ1-2,TRBV18,CASSPGRDRVYGYTF,TGTGCCAGCTCACCAGGACGGGACAGGGTTTATGGCTACACCTTC
once,14,NA,TRBJ1-1,TRBV30,CALDWGFRGAEAFF,TGTGCTCTGGATTGGGGATTCCGGGGGGCTGAAGCTTTCTTT
NA,15,NA,TRBJ1-1,TRBV5-6,CASSLDSTENTEAFF,TGTGCCAGCAGCTTGGACAGCACGGAGAACACTGAAGCTTTCTTT
NA,15,TRBD1,TRBJ2-2,TRBV10-3,CAISSGGANTGELFF,TGTGCCATCAGTTCAGGGGGCGCGAACACCGGGGAGCTGTTTTTT
NA,20,NA,TRBJ1-2,TRBV18,CASSPAFLQGAKPPAYGYTF,TGTGCCAGCTCACCGGCCTTTTTACAGGGAGCCAAACCCCCCGCTTATGGCTACACCTTC
NA,16,TRBD1,TRBJ1-3,TRBV4-1,CASSQLAGGTGNTIYF,TGCGCCAGCAGCCAGCTGGCAGGGGGCACCGGAAACACCATATATTTT
few,13,NA,TRBJ1-1,TRBV6-5,CASIGQMNTEAFF,TGTGCCAGCATCGGACAAATGAACACTGAAGCTTTCTTT
NA,13,NA,TRBJ1-1,TRBV11-2,CASRLGVLRGAFF,TGTGCCAGCCGCCTTGGTGTCCTTAGAGGGGCTTTCTTT
NA,14,TRBD1,TRBJ1-6,TRBV6-6,CASTITTGLSPLHF,TGTGCCAGCACTATAACGACAGGGTTGTCACCCCTCCACTTT
few,12,NA,TRBJ2-1,TRBV18,CASSPARIEQFF,TGTGCCAGCTCACCTGCGAGGATTGAGCAGTTCTTC
NA,14,TRBD2,TRBJ2-1,TRBV19,CASRSSGARPSQFF,TGTGCCAGTCGTTCTAGCGGGGCCCGCCCTTCACAGTTCTTC
NA,13,NA,TRBJ2-3,TRBV12-5,CASGLGFRDTQYF,TGTGCTAGTGGTCTAGGATTCAGAGATACGCAGTATTTT
NA,13,NA,TRBJ1-6,TRBV6-4,CASSEGANSPLHF,TGTGCCAGCAGTGAAGGGGCAAATTCACCCCTCCACTTT
NA,15,TRBD1,TRBJ1-2,TRBV6-5,CASSSRQGTNYGYTF,TGTGCCAGCAGTTCTAGACAGGGCACTAACTATGGCTACACCTTC
few,16,NA,TRBJ2-1,TRBV7-2,CASSLWSERNSNEQFF,TGTGCCAGCAGCTTATGGTCAGAGCGGAACTCCAATGAGCAGTTCTTC
NA,15,TRBD1,TRBJ1-5,TRBV18,CASSLTGTGVQPQHF,TGTGCCAGCTCACTAACCGGGACAGGGGTTCAGCCCCAGCATTTT
few,11,NA,TRBJ2-1,TRBV29-1,CSERQNNEQFF,TGCAGCGAGAGACAGAACAATGAGCAGTTCTTC
NA,16,TRBD1,TRBJ1-3,TRBV5-1,CASTRSTGDSGNTIYF,TGCGCCAGCACCCGGTCCACAGGGGATTCTGGAAACACCATATATTTT
few,15,TRBD1,TRBJ1-4,TRBV9,CASSVDRGLGEKLFF,TGTGCCAGCAGCGTTGACAGGGGGCTTGGTGAAAAACTGTTTTTT
NA,16,TRBD1,TRBJ1-1,TRBV6-1,CASSEGSFRGQLKAFF,TGTGCCAGCAGTGAAGGTTCTTTCAGGGGACAGTTAAAAGCTTTCTTT
NA,15,NA,TRBJ1-5,TRBV28,CASNRQVTVNQPQHF,TGTGCCAGCAACCGACAGGTCACCGTTAATCAGCCCCAGCATTTT
NA,13,TRBD1,TRBJ1-1,TRBV7-6,CASSLVQGAEAFF,TGTGCCAGCAGCTTAGTACAGGGGGCTGAAGCTTTCTTT
NA,17,TRBD1,TRBJ2-4,TRBV4-2,CASSQGQGALAKNIQYF,TGTGCCAGCAGCCAAGGACAGGGGGCATTAGCCAAAAACATTCAGTACTTC
NA,15,NA,TRBJ1-1,TRBV7-9,CASSLARGESTEAFF,TGTGCCAGCAGCCTGGCTCGGGGAGAGAGCACTGAAGCTTTCTTT
NA,19,TRBD2,TRBJ2-7,TRBV18,CASSPLRPPTSGSTYEQYF,TGTGCCAGCTCACCCCTACGACCCCCGACTAGCGGGAGTACCTACGAGCAGTACTTC
NA,16,NA,TRBJ2-3,TRBV4-3,CASSQVAGASTDTQYF,TGCGCCAGCAGCCAAGTGGCAGGGGCAAGCACAGATACGCAGTATTTT